The rows below give T cell receptor beta chains drawn from one sample of a study of T cell responses to AZD1222 COVID-19 vaccine. Here immunoSEQ multiplex PCR was the method, and the copy in TCRdb shows in-frame clones only, minus some. The table has some 170,000 clones, approximately 94% seen once; the top ten hold roughly 4.6%. Sequences were derived from peripheral blood, sampled 28 days after the second AZD1222 dose. Source of these receptors: an adult who received the AZD1222 COVID-19 vaccine. Each CDR3 is given with its conserved first and last residue. The D gene is left open where the match is weak. For some rows the clone size is stated as once, few or many, or as a class when expanded; others skip it.

TRBV27	NA	TRBJ1-6	16	few	TGTGCCAGCCGGGGCGGTGGCGGCTCCTATAATTCACCCCTCCACTTT	CASRGGGGSYNSPLHF
TRBV12-5	NA	TRBJ1-1	13	NA	TGTGCTAGTGGTTTAGCAACTGGGACTGAAGCTTTCTTT	CASGLATGTEAFF
TRBV28	NA	TRBJ1-4	14	NA	TGTGCCAGCACCCAGGTCGAGGGTCTTGAAAAACTGTTTTTT	CASTQVEGLEKLFF
TRBV4-1	NA	TRBJ1-1	17	NA	TGCGCCAGCAGCCGAGCGAACGACAGCCCAATGAACACTGAAGCTTTCTTT	CASSRANDSPMNTEAFF
TRBV7-9	NA	TRBJ1-1	15	NA	TGTGCCAGCAGCTTAGACCAGTGGCTGAACACTGAAGCTTTCTTT	CASSLDQWLNTEAFF
TRBV19	NA	TRBJ1-5	13	NA	TGTGCCAGTAGTAGGAGGGATAATCAGCCCCAGCATTTT	CASSRRDNQPQHF
TRBV6-5	NA	TRBJ2-3	14	NA	TGTGCCAGCAGCAACTTAGCGATTACAGATACGCAGTATTTT	CASSNLAITDTQYF
TRBV7-6	TRBD2	TRBJ2-7	15	NA	TGTGCCAGCAGCTTATTCCTAGCGGGCGGCTACGAGCAGTACTTC	CASSLFLAGGYEQYF
TRBV12-3/TRBV12-4	NA	TRBJ1-2	11	once	TGTGCCAGCAGCTGGGGGGAAGGCTACACCTTC	CASSWGEGYTF
TRBV27	NA	TRBJ2-5	15	NA	TGTGCCAGCAGTTACGCACTAGGGGTACAAGAGACCCAGTACTTC	CASSYALGVQETQYF
TRBV30	NA	TRBJ1-6	13	NA	TGTGCCTGGAGTGTCGGAGCCCGTTCACCCCTCCACTTT	CAWSVGARSPLHF